A single sample is the source of the 16 T cell receptor beta chains below, sequenced in a study of metastatic and nonmetastatic thyroid tumors. TCRdb re-clonotyped the PCR reads via MiXCR. Of approximately 15,000 clones listed, around a fifth were seen once; the top ten hold 21%. No patient received treatment before thyroid surgery. The specimen sequenced was adjacent normal tissue. These receptors all stem from a female donor with papillary thyroid cancer or a benign thyroid nodule (not recorded which). Some clones in this sample may be carry-over from other donors' samples.

This clone was counted between two and nine times. The chain is built from TRBV7-8 and TRBJ1-5, with TRBD1 as a possible D gene (5 bases). CDR1 SGHVS and CDR2 FQNEAQ come from the germline V gene. This CDR3 spans 16 amino acids. Trimming removed 3 bases from V and 2 bases from J, with 14 bases in between. In DNA, the CDR3 is TGTGCCAGCAGCTTTGGGGGGGATCTACGCAATCAGCCCCAGCATTTT. It translates to CASSFGGDLRNQPQHF.

The rearrangement links TRBV5-1 to TRBJ2-7; D is perhaps TRBD2 (5 bases). The V gene lost 1 base and the J gene lost 3 bases, with 5 bases spanning the gap. This CDR3 region has 12 residues. CDR1 is SGHRS, CDR2 YFSETQ, per germline. The DNA of the CDR3 is TGCGCCAGCAGCTTGACTAGCTACGAGCAGTACTTC. Encoded protein: CASSLTSYEQYF.

On this clone itself: Lacking the conserved final phenylalanine or tryptophan, this CDR3 likely reflects a read error. The DNA is omitted, as the CDR3 cannot be located on it reliably, and the CDR3 follows TCRdb's listing. The rearrangement uses TRBV6-2 or TRBV6-3 and TRBJ1-2; the table assigns TRBD1, which was not confirmed against the DNA. The germline V gene encodes CDR1 MNHEY and CDR2 SVGEGT. With termini counted, the CDR3 has 16 amino acids. CDR3 in amino acids: CASSYDGGRLSYGYSI.

This chain uses TRBV2 with TRBJ2-3, with D unclear. In germline, CDR1 is SNHLY, CDR2 FYNNEI. With 7 bases removed from V and 3 bases from J, the gap between germline ends came to 14 bases. The CDR3 loop spans 14 amino acids. The DNA for the CDR3 is TGTGCCAGCATGGTCCCTAGTAGGACAGATACGCAGTATTTT. Residues: CASMVPSRTDTQYF.

The chain combines TRBV18 with TRBJ1-4; TRBD1 matches at 10 bases. Trimming removed 6 bases from V and 5 bases from J; junction bases left unmatched: 6. The germline gives CDR1 KGHSH, CDR2 LQKENI. The CDR3 contains 15 residues. CDR3 sequence reads: CASSQGQGRNEKLFF. CDR3 DNA sequence: TGTGCCAGCTCTCAGGGACAGGGGCGAAATGAAAAACTGTTTTTT.

This clone was found a few times. The chain recombines TRBV10-3 with TRBJ1-1; no definite D call. V was trimmed by 8 bases and J by 2 bases, leaving 12 bases between them. The germline CDR1 and CDR2 sequences are ENHRY and SYGVKD. This CDR3 contains 13 residues. CDR3: CAIYSDGNTEAFF. The CDR3 region has the DNA TGTGCCATCTACTCGGACGGAAACACTGAAGCTTTCTTT.

The chain combines TRBV6-1 with TRBJ2-3; D unclear. The V gene lost 7 bases and the J gene lost 7 bases, with 6 bases spanning the gap. The germline V gene encodes CDR1 MNHNS and CDR2 SASEGT. The CDR3 is 10 amino acids. CDR3 in DNA: TGTGCCAGCATGGAGCATACGCAGTATTTT. This gives the protein CASMEHTQYF.

The sample holds many counts of this clone. This chain uses TRBV5-1 with TRBJ2-1; TRBD1 might be the D (5 bases). Per the germline V gene, CDR1 is SGHRS and CDR2 is YFSETQ. V was shortened by 0 bases and J by 6 bases, with 10 bases between the two germline ends. This CDR3 region has 14 residues. CDR3 nucleotide sequence: TGCGCCAGCAGCTTGGACAGGTTTTCCAATGAGCAGTTCTTC. Translated, it gives CASSLDRFSNEQFF.

The chain couples TRBV11-3 to TRBJ1-6; D possibly corresponds to TRBD1 (5 bases). Trimming removed 5 bases from V and 8 bases from J, with 7 bases in between. The CDR3 extends over 12 amino acids. Germline V gene data show CDR1 as SGHNT and CDR2 as YENEEA. The CDR3 loop reads CASSQGDSPLHF. Written as DNA, the CDR3 is TGTGCCAGCAGCCAAGGGGATTCACCCCTCCACTTT.

J is TRBJ1-2 and V is TRBV6-5, with no clear D. V was cut by 2 bases and J by 2 bases, with 6 bases left in between. Germline V gene data show CDR1 as MNHEY and CDR2 as SVGAGI. This CDR3 has 13 residues. CDR3 nucleotide sequence: TGTGCCAGCAGTTACCGGACCAACTATGGCTACACCTTC. This sequence encodes CASSYRTNYGYTF.

This clone was observed a few times. The gene calls are TRBV6-1 and TRBJ1-5; D may be TRBD1 (5 bases). The germline V gene has CDR1 MNHNS and CDR2 SASEGT. CDR3 length equals 15 residues. The V end lost 4 bases, the J end lost 3 bases, and 13 bases lay between the germline ends. DNA for the CDR3: TGTGCCAGCAGTGGCGACAGTTGGCCCAATCAGCCCCAGCATTTT. Amino acids: CASSGDSWPNQPQHF.

This clone has more than one count but fewer than ten. The chain uses TRBV27 and TRBJ2-3, with D possibly TRBD1 on 5 matching bases. This CDR3 spans 13 amino acids. The V gene lost 9 bases and the J gene lost 2 bases, with 12 bases spanning the gap. The germline gives CDR1 MNHEY, CDR2 SMNVEV (reference sequence). The CDR3 bases are TGTGCCAGTATATCAGGGCTCACAGATACGCAGTATTTT. Translation: CASISGLTDTQYF.

The J gene is TRBJ2-7, the V gene TRBV20-1; D is unresolved. Looked up from germline, CDR1 is DFQATT and CDR2 is SNEGSKA (reference sequence). V was pared by 0 bases and J by 6 bases, with 18 bases between. The CDR3 has 15 amino acids. The CDR3 sequence is CSARDIGRQTPEQYF. The CDR3 DNA sequence: TGCAGTGCTAGAGATATCGGACGACAAACCCCCGAGCAGTACTTC.

In the case of this clone: The junction differs from germline at one of its ends, possibly a read error. The chain links TRBV4-3 to TRBJ2-6; either TRBD1 or TRBD2 may fit D (5 bases each). Per the germline V gene, CDR1 is LGHNA and CDR2 is YSLEER. CDR3 length equals 15 residues. This CDR3 reads CASSQSESGANVLTF. The DNA of the CDR3 is TGCGCCAGCAGCCAATCCGAATCCGGGGCCAACGTCCTGACCTTC.

The table lists this clone with many counts. The rearrangement links TRBV20-1 to TRBJ2-3, with D tentatively TRBD1 or TRBD2 (6 bases each). Deletions cut 4 bases from V and 0 bases from J, with 11 bases between. The V gene's germline CDR1 is DFQATT and CDR2 SNEGSKA (reference sequence). This CDR3 comprises 14 residues. The CDR3 coding sequence is TGCAGTGCTATCTCGGGGGCTAGCACAGATACGCAGTATTTT. The encoded protein is CSAISGASTDTQYF.

This clone was picked up many times. This chain links TRBV11-2 with TRBJ2-3; D is uncertain. The germline CDR1 and CDR2 sequences are SGHAT and FQNNGV. The V and J ends lost 1 base and 0 bases respectively, with 14 bases between them. This CDR3 region has 17 residues. This CDR3 is CASSLGELLTSTDTQYF. In nucleotides, the CDR3 is TGTGCCAGCAGCTTAGGGGAACTCCTTACTAGCACAGATACGCAGTATTTT.